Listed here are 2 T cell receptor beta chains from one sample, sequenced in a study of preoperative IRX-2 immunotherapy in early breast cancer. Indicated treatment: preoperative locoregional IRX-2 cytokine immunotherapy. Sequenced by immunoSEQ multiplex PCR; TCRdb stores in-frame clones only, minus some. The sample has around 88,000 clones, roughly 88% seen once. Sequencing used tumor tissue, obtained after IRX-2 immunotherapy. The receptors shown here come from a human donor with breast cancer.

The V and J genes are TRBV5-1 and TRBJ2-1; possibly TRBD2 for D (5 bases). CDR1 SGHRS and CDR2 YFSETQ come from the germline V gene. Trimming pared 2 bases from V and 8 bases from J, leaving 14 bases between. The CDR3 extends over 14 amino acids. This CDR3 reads CASSFEGMGDEQFF. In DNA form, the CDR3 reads TGCGCCAGCAGCTTCGAGGGTATGGGCGATGAGCAGTTCTTC.

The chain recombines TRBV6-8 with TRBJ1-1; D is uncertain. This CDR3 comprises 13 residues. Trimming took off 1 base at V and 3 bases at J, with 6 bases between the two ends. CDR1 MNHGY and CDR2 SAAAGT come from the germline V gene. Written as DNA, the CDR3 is TGTGCCAGCAGTTACTTTCAGGACACTGAAGCTTTCTTT. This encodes CASSYFQDTEAFF.